This TCR beta chain comes out of a study of T-cell reconstitution after alpha-beta-depleted transplantation in children. The TCRbeta library incorporated unique molecular identifiers. In TCRdb, the PCR reads were re-called with MiXCR into one record per CDR3 protein. The sample has over 550,000 distinct CDR3 sequences; about 10% are singletons. Germline V gives CDR1 SGHRS, CDR2 YFSETQ. This CDR3 has 16 amino acids. V was cut by 5 bases and J by 8 bases, with 22 bases left in between. The source was PBMCs from the stem cell graft donor, collected from the stem cell graft. The receptor was isolated from a human donor who donated a stem cell graft to a child with acute myeloid leukemia. V gene TRBV5-1 combines with J gene TRBJ1-4, with D perhaps matching TRBD1 (6 bases). DNA of the CDR3: TGCGCCAGCAGAGACTCTGCCGGGACAAGATTCGAAAAACTGTTTTTT. Protein: CASRDSAGTRFEKLFF. Supplemented by reference TRBV5-1 and TRBJ1-4, the full variable domain reads KAGVTQTPRYLIKTRGQQVTLSCSPISGHRSVSWYQQTPGQGLQFLFEYFSETQRNKGNFPGRFSGRQFSNSRSEMNVSTLELGDSALYLCASRDSAGTRFEKLFFGSGTQLSVL.